This paragraph reports one T cell receptor (beta chain). The sample comes from a study of blood T cell repertoires in COVID-19. At the level of the study: Acute and convalescent COVID-19 samples came from the United States, Italy and Spain. From T cells, B-cell-depleted T cells, or PBMCs came the material, which was cDNA or gDNA.

The germline gives CDR1 SEHNR, CDR2 FQNEAQ (reference sequence). The CDR3 runs 14 residues. V gave up 3 bases and J gave up 6 bases; unmatched junction bases: 6. In the authors' methods: Amplification with reference gene primers provided the estimates of nucleated cell counts. This table comes from immunoSEQ multiplex PCR, and its TCRdb copy is limited to in-frame clones, with some not included. Clonal size and the V and J genes are those of that table, whereas D and trimming came from the DNA. The sample includes 85,000 to 130,000 clones, over 55% of them seen just once. The rearrangement links TRBV7-9 to TRBJ2-7, with 9 bases aligning to TRBD1. The source of this sequence is a human donor with acute or convalescent COVID-19. The donor label of this sample is uncertain. The source material was peripheral blood. CDR3 nucleotides: TGTGCCAGCAGCTTCTGGGACAGGGCGATCGAGCAGTACTTC. It is translated as CASSFWDRAIEQYF.